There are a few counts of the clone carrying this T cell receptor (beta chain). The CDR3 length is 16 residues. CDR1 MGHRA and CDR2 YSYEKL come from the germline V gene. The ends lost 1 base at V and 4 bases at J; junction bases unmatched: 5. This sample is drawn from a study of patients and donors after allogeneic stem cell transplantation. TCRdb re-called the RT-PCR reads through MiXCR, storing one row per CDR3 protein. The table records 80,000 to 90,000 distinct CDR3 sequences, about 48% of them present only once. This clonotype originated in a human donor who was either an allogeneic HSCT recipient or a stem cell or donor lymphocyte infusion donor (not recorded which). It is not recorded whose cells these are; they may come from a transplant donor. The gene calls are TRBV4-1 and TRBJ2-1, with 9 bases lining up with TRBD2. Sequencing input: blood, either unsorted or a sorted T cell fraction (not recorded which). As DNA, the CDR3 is TGCGCCAGCAGCCAAGTGGCTCTAGCGGGATACAATGAGCAGTTCTTC. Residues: CASSQVALAGYNEQFF.